The table lists the clone carrying this T cell receptor beta chain with a few counts. As it was prepared, the TCRbeta library received unique molecular identifiers. TCRdb called the PCR reads again in MiXCR, with one record for every CDR3 protein. Among about 540,000 distinct CDR3 sequences listed, about a sixth were seen once. These data belong to a study of T-cell reconstitution after alpha-beta-depleted transplantation in children. The CDR3 totals 13 residues. V lost 6 bases and J 0 bases, leaving 7 bases between the germline ends. The clonotype comes from a human donor who donated a stem cell graft to a child with acute lymphoblastic leukemia. The chain combines TRBV12-3 or TRBV12-4 with TRBJ2-3; perhaps D is TRBD1 or TRBD2 (5 bases each). Material: PBMCs from the stem cell graft donor, obtained from the stem cell graft. In nucleotides, the CDR3 is TGTGCCAGCAGACGGGACAGCACAGATACGCAGTATTTT. It translates to CASRRDSTDTQYF.